Following are 27 T cell receptor beta chains from one sample sequenced in a study of CD8 T cells in ankylosing spondylitis. Study-level results: Seemingly distinctive of ankylosing spondylitis blood was a TCR beta motif formed by eight highly homologous variants.

These receptors have no known antigen. Using its own MiXCR run on the 5' RACE reads, TCRdb lists one record per CDR3 protein. The sample yields more than 300,000 distinct CDR3 sequences, 8% seen once. Specimen: blood, either unsorted or a sorted T cell fraction (not recorded which). The source of these receptors is a male donor with ankylosing spondylitis.

Comments on this clonotype: A read error may explain this, as a much larger clone is one base away. CDR3 region: CASCHSHTGELFF. The DNA of the CDR3 is TGCGCCAGCTGCCATTCCCACACCGGGGAGCTGTTTTTT. The V gene is TRBV4-3, the J gene TRBJ2-2; D uncertain. This CDR3 is 13 amino acids long. Looked up from germline, CDR1 is LGHNA and CDR2 is YSLEER.

The J gene is TRBJ2-7, the V gene TRBV2; D unclear. Germline V gene data show CDR1 as SNHLY and CDR2 as FYNNEI. V was clipped by 1 base and J by 5 bases, with 12 bases between them. CDR3 length: 14 amino acids. CDR3: CASSEGVSADEQYF. The CDR3 coding sequence is TGTGCCAGCAGTGAAGGGGTATCTGCTGACGAGCAGTACTTC.

This clonotype has more than one count but fewer than ten. The chain combines TRBV5-1 with TRBJ1-1, with D possibly being TRBD1 (6 bases). Trimming shortened V by 2 bases and J by 3 bases, and 8 bases separated the two germline ends. Germline CDR1 SGHRS, CDR2 YFSETQ. The CDR3 is 13 residues long. DNA for the CDR3: TGCGCCAGCAGCTTTAACAGGGACACTGAAGCTTTCTTT. This gives the protein CASSFNRDTEAFF.

This rearrangement joins TRBV20-1 to TRBJ1-5; perhaps TRBD1 as D (6 bases). Germline V gives CDR1 DFQATT, CDR2 SNEGSKA (reference sequence). The ends were cut back, 3 bases at V and 2 bases at J, with 20 bases in the middle. This CDR3 is built from 17 residues. The CDR3 reads CSARRPGGQGGNQPQHF. The CDR3 bases are TGCAGTGCTAGGAGGCCCGGGGGGCAGGGAGGCAATCAGCCCCAGCATTTT.

This clonotype was seen a single time. The CDR3 ends on some other residue instead of the conserved phenylalanine or tryptophan, so this is likely a read error. The V and J genes are TRBV5-6 and TRBJ2-1; D perhaps matches TRBD1 (6 bases). Germline CDR1 reads SGHDT; CDR2 reads YYEEEE. This CDR3 comprises 15 residues. Trimming shortened V by 3 bases and J by 1 base, and 11 bases separated the two germline ends. Here the CDR3 DNA reads TGTGCCAGCAGCTACCAGGGGAGTTCCTACAATGAGCAGTTCTAC. It encodes CASSYQGSSYNEQFY.

This clonotype came up a few times. This chain joins TRBV29-1 and TRBJ2-1; D unclear. Germline V gene sequence: CDR1 SQVTM, CDR2 ANQGSEA. CDR3 length equals 13 residues. Trimming took off 7 bases at V and 10 bases at J, with 20 bases between the two ends. The chain's CDR3 is CSASQGAGGEQFF. CDR3 nucleotide sequence: TGCAGCGCCTCCCAAGGCGCCGGTGGGGAGCAGTTCTTC.

CDR3 coding DNA: TGCGCCAGCAGCTTGGTACTAGGGACGATGTACGAGCAGTACTTC. Amino acids: CASSLVLGTMYEQYF. The rearrangement links TRBV5-1 to TRBJ2-7; D is tentatively TRBD1 or TRBD2 (5 bases each). Trimming cost V 0 bases and J 4 bases, with 14 bases left between them. CDR3 size: 15 residues. Germline V gene data show CDR1 as SGHRS and CDR2 as YFSETQ.

The V and J genes are TRBV4-2 and TRBJ2-3; TRBD2 aligns across 8 bases. The CDR3 consists of 15 residues. CDR1 LGHNA and CDR2 YNFKEQ come from the germline V gene. J was trimmed by 6 bases and V by 1 base; bases with no gene match: 6. CDR3 nucleotides: TGTGCCAGCAGCCAAGGCCCCGGGAGGGGGGATACGCAGTATTTT. Its translation: CASSQGPGRGDTQYF.

V usage is TRBV9 and J usage is TRBJ1-2; D remains ambiguous. The length of the CDR3 is 13 residues. The germline V and J ends were trimmed by 6 bases and 2 bases, with 11 bases remaining between them. Germline loops: CDR1 SGDLS, CDR2 YYNGEE. The DNA of the CDR3 is TGTGCCAGCACCACCGGGAAAAACTATGGCTACACCTTC. It is translated as CASTTGKNYGYTF.

The chain combines TRBV6-1 with TRBJ1-1, with D possibly TRBD1 on 5 matching bases. The germline gives CDR1 MNHNS, CDR2 SASEGT. V shed 4 bases and J shed 1 base, with 10 bases lying between them. The CDR3 is made up of 14 amino acids. CDR3 in DNA: TGTGCCAGCAGTGGGAGAGACAGGAACACTGAAGCTTTCTTT. Translated: CASSGRDRNTEAFF.

The chain recombines TRBV6-2 or TRBV6-3 with TRBJ1-1, with TRBD1 matching 9 bases. Germline V gene data show CDR1 as MNHEY and CDR2 as SVGEGT. The ends lost 4 bases at V and 1 base at J; junction bases unmatched: 16. This CDR3 region has 19 residues. The CDR3, as DNA: TGTGCCAGCAGTTCTGACCCATTTTCACAGGGGGCTCCGAACACTGAAGCTTTCTTT. The encoded protein is CASSSDPFSQGAPNTEAFF.

This clonotype appeared many times. The chain joins TRBV6-5 to TRBJ2-1; D is possibly TRBD2 (7 bases). Germline lookup yields CDR1 MNHEY and CDR2 SVGAGI. The germline V and J ends were trimmed by 9 bases and 10 bases, with 16 bases remaining between them. The CDR3 is 12 residues long. As DNA, the CDR3 is TGTGCCAGACTTGGGGGGGCACGGGAGCAGTTCTTC. The encoded protein is CARLGGAREQFF.

The chain combines TRBV5-1 with TRBJ2-7, with a tentative D call TRBD1 (6 bases). CDR1 is SGHRS, CDR2 YFSETQ, per germline. The CDR3 consists of 17 residues. Between the trimmed V and J ends, which lost 3 bases and 0 bases, there was a span of 19 bases. CDR3 in DNA: TGCGCCAGCAGCTCGACTGGGGCAGGGGTGTCCTCCTACGAGCAGTACTTC. It is translated as CASSSTGAGVSSYEQYF.

The rearrangement joins TRBV5-1 to TRBJ2-1; 8 bases line up with TRBD2. Germline V gene data show CDR1 as SGHRS and CDR2 as YFSETQ. This CDR3 region has 15 residues. The junction had 8 bases not matched to a gene; V was cut back by 2 bases and J by 7 bases. In nucleotides, the CDR3 is TGCGCCAGCAGCTTCCTTAGCGGGACGGGGAATGAGCAGTTCTTC. Residues: CASSFLSGTGNEQFF.

CDR3 DNA sequence: TGTGCCAGCAGTTCGGGACTAGCGGGAATGTACGAGCAGTACTTC. Translating gives CASSSGLAGMYEQYF. This rearrangement joins TRBV6-5 to TRBJ2-7; 13 bases fit TRBD2. The CDR3 covers 15 residues. J gave up 4 bases and V 4 bases, and 4 bases lay outside the gene matches. Germline V lookup: CDR1 MNHEY, CDR2 SVGAGI.

This clonotype was counted many times. The gene calls are TRBV10-3 and TRBJ1-1; tentative D call: TRBD1 (6 bases). This CDR3 is 15 amino acids long. Per germline, CDR1 ENHRY and CDR2 SYGVKD. V shed 6 bases and J shed 3 bases, with 17 bases lying between them. In nucleotides, the CDR3 is TGTGCCATCAGGAGCCTTGCTGAGGGGGACACTGAAGCTTTCTTT. It is translated as CAIRSLAEGDTEAFF.

The chain uses TRBV7-9 and TRBJ2-7; 11 positions match TRBD1. Germline V gene lookup returns CDR1 SEHNR and CDR2 FQNEAQ (reference sequence). V was pared by 4 bases and J by 4 bases, with 6 bases of the junction left unmatched. This CDR3 spans 15 amino acids. The CDR3 bases are TGTGCCAGCAGCTCCCCGGACAGGGGGCCTTACGAGCAGTACTTC. Translated, it gives CASSSPDRGPYEQYF.

This clonotype was seen a handful of times. The chain has TRBV5-1 and TRBJ2-1, with 12 bases identical to TRBD2. This CDR3 has 14 residues. V gave up 5 bases and J gave up 8 bases; unmatched junction bases: 5. The germline V gene encodes CDR1 SGHRS and CDR2 YFSETQ. CDR3 coding DNA: TGCGCCAGCAGACTAGCGGGGGGACGGTATGAGCAGTTCTTC. This gives the protein CASRLAGGRYEQFF.

The genes are TRBV4-1 and TRBJ2-1; 12 positions match TRBD1. This CDR3 is 14 amino acids long. Germline assignment: CDR1 MGHRA and CDR2 YSYEKL. Trimming took 4 bases from V and 8 from J; bases not matched to a gene: 3. In DNA, the CDR3 is TGCGCCAGCAGCCGGGACAGGGGGCTCTATGAGCAGTTCTTC. It encodes CASSRDRGLYEQFF.

This clonotype has only a few counts. The chain carries TRBV6-2 or TRBV6-3 and TRBJ1-1, with D possibly matching TRBD1 (5 bases). The CDR3 extends over 16 amino acids. CDR1 is MNHEY, CDR2 SVGEGT, per germline. Trimming cost V 6 bases and J 0 bases, with 17 bases left between them. The CDR3, as DNA: TGTGCCAGCAGACGAGAGGGGATACTATTGAACACTGAAGCTTTCTTT. Its protein is CASRREGILLNTEAFF.

This clonotype was detected only a few times. This chain connects TRBV2 to TRBJ1-4, with D possibly TRBD1 on 5 matching bases. Germline loops: CDR1 SNHLY, CDR2 FYNNEI. This CDR3 region has 15 residues. Trimming left V 0 bases short and J 8 bases short, with 13 bases between. In DNA form, the CDR3 reads TGTGCCAGCAGTGAAGCCGTGAGGGGCTCGGAAAAACTGTTTTTT. Translation gives CASSEAVRGSEKLFF.

In this sample, this clonotype turned up a few times. This chain uses TRBV10-3 with TRBJ2-5; TRBD2 agrees at 9 bases. The germline V gene encodes CDR1 ENHRY and CDR2 SYGVKD. The CDR3 has 16 amino acids. Losses at the gene ends were 6 bases for V and 3 bases for J; bases not matched to a gene: 11. The DNA of the CDR3 is TGTGCCATCAGGGACGGACTAGCGAAGGGGGAAGAGACCCAGTACTTC. Protein sequence: CAIRDGLAKGEETQYF.

This clonotype was seen more than once but under ten times. The chain has TRBV5-1 and TRBJ2-7; 12 bases agree with TRBD1. This CDR3 has 18 amino acids. Germline CDR1 reads SGHRS; CDR2 reads YFSETQ. After removal of 4 bases from V and 0 bases from J, the junction contained 11 bases not matched to a gene. CDR3 nucleotide sequence: TGCGCCAGCAGCAGAACACCGGGACAGGGGGCCAACTCCTACGAGCAGTACTTC. Protein product: CASSRTPGQGANSYEQYF.

This clonotype was counted only a few times. The V gene is TRBV5-1, the J gene TRBJ2-3, with D perhaps given as TRBD1 or TRBD2 (5 bases each). The length of the CDR3 is 14 residues. Germline CDR1 and CDR2: SGHRS and YFSETQ. The germline V and J ends were trimmed by 3 bases and 9 bases, with 17 bases remaining between them. CDR3 nucleotide sequence: TGCGCCAGCAGCTCCACCGGGACCGTCAAAACGCAGTATTTT. Its translation is CASSSTGTVKTQYF.

The table lists this clonotype with a few counts. J is TRBJ2-2 and V is TRBV28, with 8 bases identical to TRBD2. Unmatched junction bases numbered 4, after V lost 3 bases and J lost 7 bases. The V gene's germline CDR1 is MDHEN and CDR2 SYDVKM. The CDR3 runs to 14 residues. The DNA of the CDR3 is TGTGCCAGCAGTTTCTTAGCGGGATTCGGGGAGCTGTTTTTT. Its translation: CASSFLAGFGELFF. Supplemented by reference TRBV28 and TRBJ2-2, the full variable domain reads DVKVTQSSRYLVKRTGEKVFLECVQDMDHENMFWYRQDPGLGLRLIYFSYDVKMKEKGDIPEGYSVSREKKERFSLILESASTNQTSMYLCASSFLAGFGELFFGEGSRLTVL.

There are a few counts of this clonotype. The CDR3 DNA reads as TGTGCCAGCAGCTTAGTATCGGGAGGGCACACAGATACGCAGTATTTT. As protein: CASSLVSGGHTDTQYF. This sequence joins TRBV7-9 and TRBJ2-3; 8 bases line up with TRBD2. The CDR3 covers 16 residues. With V trimmed by 1 base and J by 2 bases, 5 bases remained unmatched. Germline CDR1 reads SEHNR; CDR2 reads FQNEAQ (reference sequence). The full variable domain, rest sourced from reference TRBV7-9 and TRBJ2-3, is DTGVSQNPRHKITKRGQNVTFRCDPISEHNRLYWYRQTLGQGPEFLTYFQNEAQLEKSRLLSDRFSAERPKGSFSTLEIQRTEQGDSAMYLCASSLVSGGHTDTQYFGPGTRLTVL.

This clonotype was detected only a few times. The chain recombines TRBV20-1 with TRBJ2-3; tentative D call: TRBD2 (5 bases). The length of the CDR3 is 20 residues. Germline V gene data show CDR1 as DFQATT and CDR2 as SNEGSKA (reference sequence). Trimming shortened V by 5 bases and J by 0 bases, and 30 bases separated the two germline ends. CDR3 nucleotides: TGCAGTGCTCCCGCCTGGGGAAGGCGGGCCCCCAGCTCTAGCACAGATACGCAGTATTTT. Translating it yields CSAPAWGRRAPSSSTDTQYF.